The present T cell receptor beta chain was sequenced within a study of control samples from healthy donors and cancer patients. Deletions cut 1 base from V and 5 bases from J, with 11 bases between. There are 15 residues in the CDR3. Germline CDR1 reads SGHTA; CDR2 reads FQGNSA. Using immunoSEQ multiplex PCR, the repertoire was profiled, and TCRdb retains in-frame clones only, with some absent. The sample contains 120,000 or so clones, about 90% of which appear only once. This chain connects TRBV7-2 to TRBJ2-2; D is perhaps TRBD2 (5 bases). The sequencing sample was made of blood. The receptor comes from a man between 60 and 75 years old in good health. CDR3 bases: TGTGCCAGCAGCTTAGTTAGGTCGGGGACCGGGGAGCTGTTTTTT. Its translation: CASSLVRSGTGELFF.